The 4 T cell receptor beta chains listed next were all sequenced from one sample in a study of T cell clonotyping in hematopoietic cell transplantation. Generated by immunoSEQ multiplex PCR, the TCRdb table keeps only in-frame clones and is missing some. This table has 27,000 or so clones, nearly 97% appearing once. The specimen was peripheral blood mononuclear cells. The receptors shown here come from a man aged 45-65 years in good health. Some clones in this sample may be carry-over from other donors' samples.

The CDR3 spells CASSLGIGEKLFF. As DNA, the CDR3 is TGCGCCAGCAGCTTGGGGATTGGTGAAAAACTGTTTTTT. The chain links TRBV5-1 to TRBJ1-4; no reliable D call. The germline CDR1 and CDR2 sequences are SGHRS and YFSETQ. The CDR3 runs 13 residues. The V end lost 0 bases, the J end lost 7 bases, and 7 bases lay between the germline ends.

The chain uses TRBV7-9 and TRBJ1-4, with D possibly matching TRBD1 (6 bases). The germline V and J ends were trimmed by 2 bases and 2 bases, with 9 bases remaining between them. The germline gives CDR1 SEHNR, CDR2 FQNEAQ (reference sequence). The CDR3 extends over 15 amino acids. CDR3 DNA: TGTGCCAGCAGCTTAATCGGGGGCACTAATGAAAAACTGTTTTTT. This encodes CASSLIGGTNEKLFF.

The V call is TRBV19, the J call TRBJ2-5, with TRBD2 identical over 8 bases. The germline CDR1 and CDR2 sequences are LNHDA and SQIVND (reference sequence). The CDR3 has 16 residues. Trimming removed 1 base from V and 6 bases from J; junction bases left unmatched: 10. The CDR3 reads CASSIGGVSGGKTQYF. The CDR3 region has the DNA TGTGCCAGTAGTATAGGGGGTGTGAGCGGGGGAAAGACCCAGTACTTC.

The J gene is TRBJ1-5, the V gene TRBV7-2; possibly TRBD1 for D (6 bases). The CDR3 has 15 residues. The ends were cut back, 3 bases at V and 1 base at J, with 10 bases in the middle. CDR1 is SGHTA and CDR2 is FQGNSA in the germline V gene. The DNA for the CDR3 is TGTGCCAGCAGCTTTACAGGGATAAGCAATCAGCCCCAGCATTTT. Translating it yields CASSFTGISNQPQHF. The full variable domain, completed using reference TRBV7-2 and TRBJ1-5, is GAGVSQSPSNKVTEKGKDVELRCDPISGHTALYWYRQSLGQGLEFLIYFQGNSAPDKSGLPSDRFSAERTGGSVSTLTIQRTQQEDSAVYLCASSFTGISNQPQHFGDGTRLSIL.